Reported below is one T cell receptor beta chain. Its specificity is not known. V lost 0 bases to trimming and J lost 5 bases; unmatched junction nucleotides: 6. The CDR3 is 15 amino acids. CDR1 is SGHVS, CDR2 FQNEAQ, per germline. The record originates from a study of PD-L1 blockade in urothelial cancer. Study results and caveats: Expansion of tumor-associated blood clones at 3 weeks was greater in durable-benefit patients.

The time point was: peripheral blood 6 weeks after treatment start. The method was immunoSEQ multiplex PCR; TCRdb's version includes in-frame clones alone and lacks a portion of them. This sample has 40,000 to 45,000 clones, with about four fifths found just once. V gene TRBV7-8 combines with J gene TRBJ2-5, with TRBD2 matching over 7 bases. The sample was PBMCs, taken around atezolizumab (anti-PD-L1) treatment. This clonotype was obtained from a man aged 55 to 70 with urothelial cancer. CDR3 DNA: TGTGCCAGCAGCTTAGCGGGGGGGAGGTTGGAGACCCAGTACTTC. Translating gives CASSLAGGRLETQYF.